The clone carrying this T cell receptor beta chain was counted a few times. Its antigen is unidentified. The data derive from a study of identical twins. A universal primer site was created by template switching, with the cDNA bearing unique molecular identifiers. TCRdb recomputed calls from the 5' RACE reads with MiXCR, one row per CDR3 protein. The sample consists of approximately 620,000 distinct CDR3 sequences, roughly 8% of them appearing once. In germline, CDR1 is LNHDA, CDR2 SQIVND (reference sequence). The ends lost 7 bases at V and 4 bases at J; junction bases unmatched: 8. The CDR3 totals 14 residues. The study's findings and limits: Cross-sectional statistics underpinned the conclusions; the same donors were not followed. Models, which agreed with sharing between unrelated individuals, nonetheless underestimated the out-of-frame TCR alpha sharing seen in monozygotic twins. Twins' surplus sharing was weaker for beta out-of-frame sequences.

These data are also associated with another study on yellow fever vaccine responses in identical twins.

The origin of this receptor is a woman aged 18-29 years in good health. The specimen sequenced was PBMCs. The rearrangement joins TRBV19 to TRBJ2-5; TRBD1 matches 8 bases. CDR3: CASMAQGARETQYF. In nucleotides, the CDR3 is TGTGCCAGTATGGCCCAGGGGGCGCGAGAGACCCAGTACTTC. The complete variable domain, with remaining parts taken from reference TRBV19 and TRBJ2-5, reads DGGITQSPKYLFRKEGQNVTLSCEQNLNHDAMYWYRQDPGQGLRLIYYSQIVNDFQKGDIAEGYSVSREKKESFPLTVTSAQKNPTAFYLCASMAQGARETQYFGPGTRLLVL.